The present entry profiles one T cell receptor (beta chain) with its context. In germline, CDR1 is SNHLY, CDR2 FYNNEI. There are 14 residues in the CDR3. Germline trimming cut 5 bases from V and 3 bases from J; bases unmatched to any gene: 6. Profiled with immunoSEQ multiplex PCR; TCRdb holds only in-frame clones, not every one. Of fewer than 250,000 clones detected, 70% to 90% appear once; the ten largest clones hold 5% to 6.5%. This record comes from a study of blood T cell repertoires in COVID-19. The chain recombines TRBV2 with TRBJ1-1, with TRBD1 matching over 7 bases. The receptor was derived from a woman aged 65 to 85 with active or convalescent COVID-19. Sequenced input: peripheral blood. CDR3: CASSYDREDTEAFF. DNA for the CDR3: TGTGCCAGCAGTTATGACAGGGAGGACACTGAAGCTTTCTTT.